This T cell receptor beta chain was documented in a study of T-cell memory formation after mild COVID-19 (dated by TCRdb to the early 2020s). At the level of the whole study: TCR sequence clusters from the two donors were largely donor specific. T-cell clones expanding and contracting after mild COVID-19 in a couple of donors were tracked by longitudinal TCRalpha and TCRbeta repertoire sequencing. The cohort comprised two young, previously healthy adult volunteers, one female and one male. Summary of the overall study and its limitations: Contracting CD4+ clones were located mainly in the CM and EM memory subsets, whereas CD8+ clones were found to be enriched in EMRA. The second-wave clones that peaked on day 37 were not confirmed to be SARS-CoV-2 specific. Some responding clones were found in pre-infection memory, which suggests that pre-existing cross-reactive memory T cells took part in the SARS-CoV-2 response. Only a couple of mild cases were covered by the study, and larger cohorts that include severe cases with pre-infection samples were considered necessary. From day 15 to 85, contracting clones showed balanced CD4/CD8 phenotypes, whereas a second wave of clones that expanded from day 15 to 37 leaned towards CD4+.

The instrument was an Illumina NovaSeq 6000. TCRalpha and TCRbeta cDNA libraries were constructed by 5'RACE with constant-segment primers, with sample barcodes and unique molecular identifiers being introduced. Trizol reagent was used to extract RNA from every sample. Library amplification was performed in two PCR steps, and a second sample barcode and Illumina TruSeq adapters were introduced in the second step. Libraries were sequenced on an Illumina NovaSeq with 2 x 150 bp paired-end reads. For the original study's pipeline: The reads were demultiplexed and collapsed into UMI-guided consensus sequences using migec v1.2.7. Using mixcr v2.1.11, the UMI consensuses were aligned to TRA and TRB V and J templates and assembled into clonotypes. A clonotype was counted as expanded or contracted only if both edgeR and NoisET called the change significant, with noise models trained on biological replicates. For edgeR calls, the cutoffs were a false discovery rate-adjusted p below 0.01 and a log2 fold-change threshold of 1. As an exploratory analysis of dynamics, PCA with hierarchical clustering was applied to max-normalized trajectories of the 1000 most abundant clonotypes. Each responding clone was given a CD4 or CD8 phenotype based on the CD4+ and CD8+ repertoires, which had been sequenced separately. The public sequencing data were trimmed at Q25 with fastp and processed into clonotypes with MiXCR by TCRdb, which kept only in-frame beta chains. All rows with the same CDR3 protein become a single entry with the most common DNA and genes. None of the V and J calls come from the authors' own analysis; TCRdb made them. In this sample the table shows tens of thousands of distinct CDR3 sequences, roughly 6.6% of which occur a single time. The top ten clones comprise 0.79% of the sample.

A note on this clonotype: Its recognized antigen is unknown. No base quality values were provided; no much bigger clone lies one nucleotide off.

Ficoll-Paque density gradient centrifugation was used to isolate PBMCs. For this chain, trimming is 3 bases at the V end and 5 bases at the J end, and the number of junction bases without a gene match is 1. Sequences LNHDA (CDR1) and SQIVND (CDR2) are obtained from the germline V gene (reference sequence). From its cysteine to its phenylalanine, the CDR3 spans 14 amino acids. CDR3 DNA is the only sequence kept; it has 42 bases, read in frame from the first base. The sequence is built from TRBV19 and TRBJ1-6; TRBD1 aligns with 7 central bases. This TCR was sampled from an adult who had mild COVID-19 (a few samples of this study predate the infection). The sample titles of this study are shuffled in the database, so cell type and time point are left out. Sequencing input: PBMCs or a T cell subset sorted from them (not recorded which). The DNA sequence reads TGTGCCAGTAGTATGGGGACAGATAATTCACCCCTCCACTTT. This codes for CASSMGTDNSPLHF. The reference TRBV19 and TRBJ1-6 proteins fill in what lies around the CDR3, so the full variable domain reads DGGITQSPKYLFRKEGQNVTLSCEQNLNHDAMYWYRQDPGQGLRLIYYSQIVNDFQKGDIAEGYSVSREKKESFPLTVTSAQKNPTAFYLCASSMGTDNSPLHFGNGTRLTVT.